The next 20 T cell receptor beta chains were all read from a single sample in a study of T cells after yellow fever vaccination. TCRdb called the 5' RACE reads again in MiXCR, with one record for every CDR3 protein. The profile shows some 130,000 distinct CDR3 sequences, 6.6% of them singletons. The sample was CD4+ T cells sorted from PBMCs, taken 10 days after the yellow fever booster vaccination. The source of these receptors is a man aged 25-45 years who received the YFV17D yellow fever vaccine.

This clonotype appeared many times. The chain is built from TRBV12-3 or TRBV12-4 and TRBJ2-5; 8 bases are a match to TRBD1. V lost 6 bases to trimming and J lost 5 bases; unmatched junction nucleotides: 8. This CDR3 has 14 amino acids. CDR3 loop: CASSRQGSWETQYF. The CDR3 nucleotides are TGTGCCAGCAGCAGACAGGGGTCGTGGGAGACCCAGTACTTC.

This clonotype has ten or more counts. This chain joins TRBV21-1 and TRBJ2-5; the DNA was not compared with TRBD1, the D call given in the table. TRBV21-1 represents a pseudogene. The CDR3 has 15 residues. Written as DNA, the CDR3 is TGTGCCAGCAGCATGGTAAAGCCCGGGCAAGAGACCCAGTACTTC. It is translated as CASSMVKPGQETQYF.

This clonotype was detected many times. The rearrangement joins TRBV10-3 to TRBJ2-6, with 9 nucleotides matching TRBD1. V shed 3 bases, J shed 1 base, and the junction held 7 bases outside the gene matches. From germline, CDR1 is ENHRY and CDR2 SYGVKD. The CDR3 extends over 18 amino acids. The CDR3 is CAISDLGQGVSGANVLTF. Here the CDR3 DNA reads TGTGCCATCAGTGATCTGGGACAGGGTGTGTCTGGGGCCAACGTCCTGACTTTC.

This clonotype showed up many times. This chain connects TRBV12-3 or TRBV12-4 to TRBJ1-2; the match to TRBD1 covers 9 bases. CDR3 length: 15 amino acids. The V gene end was trimmed by 5 bases and the J gene end by 8 bases; junction bases not matched to a gene: 12. The CDR3: CASSRTDRGDSGYTF. The CDR3 DNA follows: TGTGCCAGCAGTAGGACGGACAGGGGAGACAGCGGCTACACCTTC.

The table lists this clonotype with many counts. The chain employs TRBV29-1 and TRBJ2-3; TRBD2 matches at 7 bases. This CDR3 region has 15 residues. Germline CDR1 SQVTM, CDR2 ANQGSEA. Losses at the gene ends were 2 bases for V and 2 bases for J; bases not matched to a gene: 7. CDR3 amino acids: CSVEIGTTVTDTQYF. Written as DNA, the CDR3 is TGCAGCGTTGAAATTGGGACTACCGTCACAGATACGCAGTATTTT.

This clonotype has only a few counts. This sequence joins TRBV9 and TRBJ2-1; 9 bases fit TRBD2. V gave up 0 bases and J gave up 9 bases; unmatched junction bases: 13. This CDR3 has 17 residues. The V gene's germline CDR1 is SGDLS and CDR2 YYNGEE. As DNA, the CDR3 is TGTGCCAGCAGCGTAGCCGAAGGGCGGGAGGGGTATGGTGAGCAGTTCTTC. This encodes CASSVAEGREGYGEQFF.

This clonotype was seen repeatedly, ten times or more. The chain links TRBV5-1 to TRBJ2-7; D possibly matches TRBD1 or TRBD2 (5 bases each). The length of the CDR3 is 12 residues. Germline CDR1 SGHRS, CDR2 YFSETQ. V dropped 1 base and J dropped 6 bases, with 8 bases sitting between them. The CDR3 region has the DNA TGCGCCAGCAGCTTGTACGGGGCCGAGCAGTACTTC. It codes for CASSLYGAEQYF.

This clonotype was observed at least ten times. The CDR3 sequence is CASSSAGGRETQYF. The CDR3 coding sequence is TGTGCCAGCAGCTCGGCGGGGGGCAGAGAGACCCAGTACTTC. The chain employs TRBV5-6 and TRBJ2-5, with 8 positions matching TRBD2. V was pared by 3 bases and J by 4 bases, with 5 bases of the junction left unmatched. The CDR3 runs to 14 residues. Germline values: CDR1 SGHDT, CDR2 YYEEEE.

This clonotype was detected ten times or more. The chain employs TRBV4-1 and TRBJ2-1; TRBD1 might be the D (7 bases). V lost 0 bases to trimming and J lost 12 bases, with 12 bases between them. Germline V gene sequence: CDR1 MGHRA, CDR2 YSYEKL. The CDR3 covers 13 residues. The CDR3 DNA is TGCGCCAGCAGCCAAGATTGGCGGGACAGGCAGTTCTTC. The encoded protein is CASSQDWRDRQFF.

V is TRBV9 and J is TRBJ2-2; D possibly corresponds to TRBD1 (6 bases). CDR1 is SGDLS, CDR2 YYNGEE, per germline. V lost 0 bases, J lost 6 bases, and 12 bases lay in between. This CDR3 region has 15 residues. CDR3 region: CASSVDQGKSGELFF. The CDR3 nucleotides read TGTGCCAGCAGCGTAGATCAGGGGAAGTCCGGGGAGCTGTTTTTT.

At least ten counts were recorded for this clonotype. The chain uses TRBV7-2 and TRBJ2-5; 11 bases are a match to TRBD2. The junction had 10 bases not matched to a gene; V was cut back by 6 bases and J by 4 bases. CDR3 size: 16 residues. Germline CDR1 reads SGHTA; CDR2 reads FQGNSA. The chain's CDR3 is CASSLATSGRGETQYF. The CDR3 nucleotides read TGTGCCAGCAGTCTAGCTACTAGCGGGAGAGGAGAGACCCAGTACTTC. The full variable domain, rest sourced from reference TRBV7-2 and TRBJ2-5, is GAGVSQSPSNKVTEKGKDVELRCDPISGHTALYWYRQSLGQGLEFLIYFQGNSAPDKSGLPSDRFSAERTGGSVSTLTIQRTQQEDSAVYLCASSLATSGRGETQYFGPGTRLLVL.

This clonotype has a count of ten or more. V usage is TRBV7-8 and J usage is TRBJ2-3; 10 nucleotides match TRBD1. This CDR3 contains 17 residues. Trimming removed 2 bases from V and 5 bases from J; junction bases left unmatched: 10. Germline V gene sequence: CDR1 SGHVS, CDR2 FQNEAQ. The CDR3 nucleotides are TGTGCCAGCAGCTTATCGGTCGACAGGGGGCGCGTAGATACGCAGTATTTT. Translating it yields CASSLSVDRGRVDTQYF.

This clonotype was recorded at least ten times. The DNA for the CDR3 is TGCGCCAGCAGTACCCAAAAGGACACCCGAGATACGCAGTATTTT. Translation gives CASSTQKDTRDTQYF. The J gene is TRBJ2-3, the V gene TRBV10-1; possible D gene TRBD1, 5 bases. The germline V gene encodes CDR1 WNHNN and CDR2 SYGVQD (reference sequence). Trimming stripped 5 bases from V and 5 bases from J, with 17 bases between. The CDR3 runs 15 residues.

This clonotype was seen many times. This sequence joins TRBV29-1 and TRBJ2-5; a possible D gene is TRBD2 (6 bases). CDR3 length: 12 amino acids. Trimming removed 5 bases at V and 5 bases at J, with 12 bases between. In germline, CDR1 is SQVTM, CDR2 ANQGSEA. The CDR3 DNA sequence: TGCAGCGTTAGATCGGGAGTCGAGACCCAGTACTTC. It specifies CSVRSGVETQYF.

A few counts support this clonotype. V is TRBV30 and J is TRBJ2-7, with D unresolved. Trimming shortened V by 2 bases and J by 6 bases, and 11 bases separated the two germline ends. CDR1 GTSNPN and CDR2 SVGIG come from the germline V gene (reference sequence). This CDR3 comprises 12 residues. CDR3 in amino acids: CAWSSRLGEQYF. CDR3 sequence (DNA): TGTGCCTGGAGTAGCCGGTTGGGCGAGCAGTACTTC. Drawing the rest from reference TRBV30 and TRBJ2-7, the complete variable domain is SQTIHQWPATLVQPVGSPLSLECTVEGTSNPNLYWYRQAAGRGLQLLFYSVGIGQISSEVPQNLSASRPQDRQFILSSKKLLLSDSGFYLCAWSSRLGEQYFGPGTRLTVT.

CDR3 amino acids: CASSYPDPTSGRAQRTDTQYF. The CDR3 DNA is TGTGCCAGCAGTTACCCGGACCCGACTAGCGGGAGGGCCCAGAGGACAGATACGCAGTATTTT. J is TRBJ2-3 and V is TRBV6-2 or TRBV6-3, with 14 bases that match TRBD2. From germline, CDR1 is MNHEY and CDR2 SVGEGT. J was trimmed by 3 bases and V by 2 bases; bases with no gene match: 16. CDR3 length: 21 residues.

This clonotype appeared many times. The CDR3 region is CASGLAGGFSGELFF. The CDR3, as DNA: TGCGCCAGCGGTTTAGCGGGAGGCTTCTCCGGGGAGCTGTTTTTT. The V and J genes are TRBV5-1 and TRBJ2-2; 10 bases fit TRBD2. Germline values: CDR1 SGHRS, CDR2 YFSETQ. The CDR3 has 15 amino acids. V lost 7 bases and J lost 6; bases outside the gene matches: 9.

This clonotype showed up many times. The chain links TRBV5-1 to TRBJ2-2; 9 positions match TRBD2. Germline-derived CDR1 and CDR2 are SGHRS and YFSETQ. J gave up 1 base and V 4 bases, and 5 bases lay outside the gene matches. The CDR3 runs 16 residues. DNA for the CDR3: TGCGCCAGCAGCCAGACTAGCGGAGGGAACACCGGGGAGCTGTTTTTT. The encoded protein is CASSQTSGGNTGELFF.

This clonotype was observed many times. The chain combines TRBV20-1 with TRBJ1-2; maybe TRBD1 (5 bases). The CDR3 totals 14 residues. V dropped 5 bases and J dropped 4 bases, with 17 bases sitting between them. Looked up from germline, CDR1 is DFQATT and CDR2 is SNEGSKA (reference sequence). For the CDR3, the DNA is TGCAGTGCTGCCCGGGACGTCCTGATCTATGGCTACACCTTC. This gives the protein CSAARDVLIYGYTF.

This clonotype was counted at least ten times. The V gene is TRBV7-2, the J gene TRBJ2-1, with D perhaps matching TRBD1 (5 bases). The CDR3 runs to 12 residues. Trimming left V 7 bases short and J 8 bases short, with 12 bases between. Germline loops: CDR1 SGHTA, CDR2 FQGNSA. The CDR3 nucleotides are TGTGCCAGCACCGTGCAGGGCCATGAGCAGTTCTTC. It encodes CASTVQGHEQFF. Drawing the rest from reference TRBV7-2 and TRBJ2-1, the complete variable domain is GAGVSQSPSNKVTEKGKDVELRCDPISGHTALYWYRQSLGQGLEFLIYFQGNSAPDKSGLPSDRFSAERTGGSVSTLTIQRTQQEDSAVYLCASTVQGHEQFFGPGTRLTVL.